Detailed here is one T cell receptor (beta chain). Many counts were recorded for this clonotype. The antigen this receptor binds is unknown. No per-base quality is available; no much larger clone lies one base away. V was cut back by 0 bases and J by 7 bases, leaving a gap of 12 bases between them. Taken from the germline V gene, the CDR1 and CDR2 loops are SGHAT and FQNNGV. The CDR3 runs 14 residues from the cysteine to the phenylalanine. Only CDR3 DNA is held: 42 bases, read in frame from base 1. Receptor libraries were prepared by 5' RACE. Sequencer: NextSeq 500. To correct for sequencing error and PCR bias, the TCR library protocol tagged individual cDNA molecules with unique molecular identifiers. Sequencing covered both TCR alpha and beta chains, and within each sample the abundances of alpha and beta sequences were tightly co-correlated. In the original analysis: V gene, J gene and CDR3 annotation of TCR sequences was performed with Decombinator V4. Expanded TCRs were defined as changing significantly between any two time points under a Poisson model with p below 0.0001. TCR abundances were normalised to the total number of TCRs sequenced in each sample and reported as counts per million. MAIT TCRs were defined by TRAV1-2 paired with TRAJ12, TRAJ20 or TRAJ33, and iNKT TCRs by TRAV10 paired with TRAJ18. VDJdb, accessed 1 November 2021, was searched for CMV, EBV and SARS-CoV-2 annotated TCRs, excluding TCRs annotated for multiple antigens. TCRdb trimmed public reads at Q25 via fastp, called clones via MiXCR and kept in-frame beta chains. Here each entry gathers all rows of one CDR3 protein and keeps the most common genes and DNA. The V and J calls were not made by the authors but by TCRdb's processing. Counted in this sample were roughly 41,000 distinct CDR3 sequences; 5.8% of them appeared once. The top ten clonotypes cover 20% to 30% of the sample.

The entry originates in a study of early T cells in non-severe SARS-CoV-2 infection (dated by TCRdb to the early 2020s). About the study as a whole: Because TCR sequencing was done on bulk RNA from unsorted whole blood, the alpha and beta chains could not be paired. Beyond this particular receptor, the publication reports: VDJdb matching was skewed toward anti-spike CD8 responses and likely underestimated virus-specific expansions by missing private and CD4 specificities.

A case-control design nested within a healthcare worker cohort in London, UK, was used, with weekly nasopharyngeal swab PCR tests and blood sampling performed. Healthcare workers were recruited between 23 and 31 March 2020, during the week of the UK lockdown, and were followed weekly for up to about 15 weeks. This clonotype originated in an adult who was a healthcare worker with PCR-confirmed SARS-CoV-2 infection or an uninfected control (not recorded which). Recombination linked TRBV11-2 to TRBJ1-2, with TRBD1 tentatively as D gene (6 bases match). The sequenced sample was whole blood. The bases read TGTGCCAGCAGCTTAGAAGGGACATATCGTGGCTACACCTTC. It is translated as CASSLEGTYRGYTF. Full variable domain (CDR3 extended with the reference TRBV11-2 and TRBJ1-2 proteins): EAGVAQSPRYKIIEKRQSVAFWCNPISGHATLYWYQQILGQGPKLLIQFQNNGVVDDSQLPKDRFSAERLKGVDSTLKIQPAKLEDSAVYLCASSLEGTYRGYTFGSGTRLTVV.